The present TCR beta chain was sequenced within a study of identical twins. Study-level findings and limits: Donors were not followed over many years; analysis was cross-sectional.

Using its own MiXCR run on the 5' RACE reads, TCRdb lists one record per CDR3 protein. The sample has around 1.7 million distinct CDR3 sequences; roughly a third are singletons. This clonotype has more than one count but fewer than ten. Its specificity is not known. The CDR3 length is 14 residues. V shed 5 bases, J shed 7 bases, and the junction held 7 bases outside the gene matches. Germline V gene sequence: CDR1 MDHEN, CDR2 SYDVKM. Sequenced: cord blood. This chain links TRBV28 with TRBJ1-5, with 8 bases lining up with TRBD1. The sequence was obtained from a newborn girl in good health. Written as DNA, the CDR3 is TGTGCCAGCAGTGCCACAGGGGGTGGGCAGCCCCAGCATTTT. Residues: CASSATGGGQPQHF.